This T cell receptor beta chain was profiled in a study of Graves' ophthalmopathy and Graves' hyperthyroidism (dated by TCRdb to the late 2010s). Context from the whole study: Peripheral blood samples were taken at the time of initial diagnosis, before any treatment was given. In total, 135 blood samples were TCR-sequenced: some 43 ophthalmopathy, some 80 hyperthyroidism and some 17 hyperthyroidism-to-ophthalmopathy patients. After sampling, hyperthyroidism patients received methimazole starting at 30 mg daily, and ophthalmopathy patients received high-dose intravenous methylprednisolone. In six or seven hyperthyroidism patients, the T-cell repertoires found in thyroid tissue were compared with those found in blood. The 95 to 100 discovery patients were randomly divided into training and test sets at a 7:3 ratio. An independent validation cohort was composed of some 19 hyperthyroidism patients and approximately 15 patients who later progressed from hyperthyroidism to ophthalmopathy. TCR beta repertoire signatures were used to distinguish Graves' ophthalmopathy from Graves' hyperthyroidism and to predict progression to ophthalmopathy. To explore V-J signatures that distinguish ophthalmopathy from hyperthyroidism, a discovery set of under 110 patients was enrolled, made up of under 50 with ophthalmopathy and around 60 with stable hyperthyroidism.

Hyperthyroidism was defined as stable when no progression to ophthalmopathy occurred within 18 months of follow-up. The hyperthyroidism patients were 18 to 65 years old and newly diagnosed, with a disease duration of less than 2 months. Patients with other autoimmune diseases, uncontrolled infections, pregnancy or lactation were excluded. Diagnosis was based on clinical symptoms, serum thyroxine, TRAb, thyroid ultrasound and orbital computed tomography. Ficoll-Paque density gradient centrifugation was used to isolate PBMCs from around 10 ml of fresh peripheral blood. Total RNA was extracted using Trizol reagent, and RNA quality was checked on an Agilent 2100 Bioanalyzer. Relative to germline, V is 6 bases shorter and J is 5 bases shorter, with 19 bases between their ends. The germline V gene encodes CDR1 DFQATT and CDR2 SNEGSKA (reference sequence). From its cysteine to its phenylalanine, the CDR3 spans 14 amino acids. The kept DNA is CDR3 alone, 42 bases in frame from the first base.

What the authors observed across the whole study: Most expanded thyroid clonotypes with a frequency above 0.001 also appeared in blood, which suggests that blood repertoires may reflect the immune response in the thyroid. Sample size was not statistically predetermined, and group allocation was not concealed from the investigators. In validation, the model predicted ophthalmopathy progression with about 64% sensitivity and around 72% specificity; 12 predicted patients were CT-confirmed with GO in a median of about 6.2 months. In cross-validation, the 13-signature model distinguished ophthalmopathy from stable hyperthyroidism with approximately 88% sensitivity and 81.08% specificity, and in the test set the corresponding values were approximately 80% and 68%.

This clonotype was counted at least ten times. Its binding antigen is unknown. No quality values exist for individual bases; no much larger clone is one base distant. For repertoire sequencing, TCR beta CDR3 regions were amplified from RNA transcripts. A first-round RT-PCR used HTBI primers with the Qiagen OneStep RT-PCR kit, followed by a second-round multiplex PCR, size selection and purification. The libraries underwent paired-end sequencing with 100 bp reads on an Illumina HiSeq2000. The paper's data handling went like this. SOAPnuke was used to process the reads, removing any read that contained adapters or uncalled bases, had a mean Phred below 15, or lacked an exact match to the constant primer or identifier. COPE v1.2.5 was used to merge the high-quality paired reads. Unique nucleotide sequences were defined as clonotypes and aligned to IMGT TRB V, D and J references using MiTCR v1.1. The analysis was limited to V-J combinations with a frequency above 0.0001, which together covered just over 98% of the repertoires. For each V-J combination, a TCR clonal expansion and chaos score was defined as F50 clonal expansion divided by the chaos observed in the TCRdist matrix. Welch's t-statistics and random forest were used to narrow the features down to around 13 V-J combinations, which were then fed into a naive Bayes classifier. The similarity between thyroid and blood repertoires was quantified using the Morisita-Horn index. TCRdb reprocessed the public reads (quality trimming at Q25 with fastp, clone calling with MiXCR) and kept in-frame beta chains. Rows with one shared CDR3 protein collapse into an entry with the most common genes and DNA. What appears here as the V and J calls and clone size reflects TCRdb's work, not the paper's. Here the sample has about 620,000 distinct CDR3 sequences; about a fifth occur a single time. Around 7% of the sample lies in the top ten.

This clonotype originated in a young woman with stable Graves' hyperthyroidism. Some clones in this sample may be carry-over from other donors' samples. Donor details come from another sample of the same person, matched by shared clones. The sample was peripheral blood. This chain is built from TRBV20-1 and TRBJ1-1; possibly the D gene is TRBD1, per 5 matching bases. The bases are TGCAGTGCCACTAGAACCGGGGGTAGGACTGAAGCTTTCTTT. Its protein reads: CSATRTGGRTEAFF.